This TCR beta chain emerged from a study of control samples from healthy donors and cancer patients. Profiling relied on immunoSEQ multiplex PCR, and the TCRdb table lists in-frame clones only, not all of them. Here the sample spans approximately 150,000 clones, 91% being singletons. This clone showed up just once. Germline trimming cut 5 bases from V and 8 bases from J; bases unmatched to any gene: 11. There are 14 residues in the CDR3. Germline-derived CDR1 and CDR2 are SGHVS and FQNEAQ. The sequencing input was blood. The chain couples TRBV7-8 to TRBJ1-2, with 7 bases identical to TRBD1. This receptor was taken from a middle-aged woman in good health. The CDR3 protein is CASSTRTGAQGYTF. CDR3 coding DNA: TGTGCCAGCAGCACCCGGACAGGAGCGCAGGGCTACACCTTC.